This paragraph covers one TCR beta chain sequence. A single record per CDR3 protein comes from TCRdb applying MiXCR to the RT-PCR reads. The sample yields 700,000 to 800,000 distinct CDR3 sequences, 18% seen once. The CDR3 has 17 residues. With 0 bases removed from V and 1 base from J, the gap between germline ends came to 19 bases. CDR1 SQVTM and CDR2 ANQGSEA come from the germline V gene. The record originates from a study of response to subunit inactivated influenza vaccine. V gene TRBV29-1 combines with J gene TRBJ2-7; a weak D match, TRBD1 (7 bases). Sequences were derived from PBMCs from blood, sampled about 5 days after vaccination. The sequence was collected from a man aged 50-60 years who received an inactivated influenza vaccine. The CDR3 sequence is CSVEDDYGQGGSYEQYF. The CDR3 DNA reads as TGCAGCGTTGAAGACGATTACGGGCAGGGGGGATCCTACGAGCAGTACTTC.